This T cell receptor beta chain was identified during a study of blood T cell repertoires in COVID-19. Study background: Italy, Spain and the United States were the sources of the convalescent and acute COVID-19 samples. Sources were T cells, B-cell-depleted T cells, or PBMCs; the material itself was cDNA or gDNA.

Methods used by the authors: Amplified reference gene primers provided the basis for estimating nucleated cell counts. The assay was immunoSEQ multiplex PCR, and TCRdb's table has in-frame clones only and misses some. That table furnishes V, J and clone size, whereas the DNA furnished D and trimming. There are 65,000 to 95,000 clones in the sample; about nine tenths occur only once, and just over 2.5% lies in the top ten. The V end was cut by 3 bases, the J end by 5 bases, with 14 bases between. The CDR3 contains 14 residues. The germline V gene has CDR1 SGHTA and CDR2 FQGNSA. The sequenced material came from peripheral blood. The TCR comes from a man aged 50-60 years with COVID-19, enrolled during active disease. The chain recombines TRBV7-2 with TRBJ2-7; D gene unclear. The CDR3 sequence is CASSLASRVHEQYF. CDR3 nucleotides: TGTGCCAGCAGCTTGGCGTCTCGGGTCCACGAGCAGTACTTC. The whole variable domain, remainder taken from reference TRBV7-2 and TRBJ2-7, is GAGVSQSPSNKVTEKGKDVELRCDPISGHTALYWYRQSLGQGLEFLIYFQGNSAPDKSGLPSDRFSAERTGGSVSTLTIQRTQQEDSAVYLCASSLASRVHEQYFGPGTRLTVT.